This T cell receptor (beta chain) is drawn from a study of T-cell reconstitution after alpha-beta-depleted transplantation in children. Germline values: CDR1 ENHRY, CDR2 SYGVKD. The CDR3 length is 16 residues. Germline trimming cut 7 bases from V and 0 bases from J; bases unmatched to any gene: 6. Unique molecular identifiers were incorporated when the TCRbeta library was constructed. One entry per CDR3 protein results from TCRdb running MiXCR on the PCR reads. The sample consists of 300,000 or so distinct CDR3 sequences, over 8% of them appearing once. The sample holds a few counts of this clonotype.

The sequencing used PBMCs from the stem cell graft donor, collected from the stem cell graft. The J gene is TRBJ2-6, the V gene TRBV10-3; 7 positions agree with TRBD1. This TCR derives from a human donor who donated a stem cell graft to a child with SCID. The CDR3 loop reads CAIKGTASSGANVLTF. The DNA for the CDR3 is TGTGCCATCAAGGGGACAGCCAGCTCTGGGGCCAACGTCCTGACTTTC.